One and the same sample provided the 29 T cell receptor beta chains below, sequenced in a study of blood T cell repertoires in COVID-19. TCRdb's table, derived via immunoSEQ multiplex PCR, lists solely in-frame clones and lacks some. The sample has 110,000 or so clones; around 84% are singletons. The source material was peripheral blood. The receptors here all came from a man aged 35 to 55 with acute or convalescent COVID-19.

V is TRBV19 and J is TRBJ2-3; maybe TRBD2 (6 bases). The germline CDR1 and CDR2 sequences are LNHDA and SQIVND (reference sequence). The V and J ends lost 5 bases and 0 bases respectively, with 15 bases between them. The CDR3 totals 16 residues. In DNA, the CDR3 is TGTGCCAGTAGTTACGGAATGGGGACTAGCACAGATACGCAGTATTTT. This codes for CASSYGMGTSTDTQYF.

CDR3: CASSSGQGRNEQFF. The CDR3 DNA is TGCGCCAGCAGCTCGGGACAGGGGCGCAATGAGCAGTTCTTC. The chain combines TRBV5-1 with TRBJ2-1; 10 bases are shared with TRBD1. CDR1 SGHRS and CDR2 YFSETQ come from the germline V gene. CDR3 length equals 14 residues. Trimming at V came to 3 bases and at J to 6 bases, leaving 3 bases not matched to a gene.

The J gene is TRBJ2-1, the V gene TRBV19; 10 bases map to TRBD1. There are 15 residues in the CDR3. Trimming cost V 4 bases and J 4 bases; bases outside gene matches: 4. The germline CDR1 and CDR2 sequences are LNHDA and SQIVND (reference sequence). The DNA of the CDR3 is TGTGCCAGTAGTAGACAGGGGGCTGAGTACAATGAGCAGTTCTTC. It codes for CASSRQGAEYNEQFF.

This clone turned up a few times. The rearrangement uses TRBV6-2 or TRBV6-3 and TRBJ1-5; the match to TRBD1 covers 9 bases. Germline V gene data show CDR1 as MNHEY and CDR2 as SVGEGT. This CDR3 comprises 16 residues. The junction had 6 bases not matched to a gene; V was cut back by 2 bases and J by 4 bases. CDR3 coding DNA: TGTGCCAGCAGTTACCGATCCGGGACAGGGAATCAGCCCCAGCATTTT. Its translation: CASSYRSGTGNQPQHF.

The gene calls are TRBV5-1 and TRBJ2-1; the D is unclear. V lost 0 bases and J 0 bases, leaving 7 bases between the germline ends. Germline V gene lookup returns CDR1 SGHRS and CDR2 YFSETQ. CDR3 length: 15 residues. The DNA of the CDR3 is TGCGCCAGCAGCTTGGATTCGAGCTCCTACAATGAGCAGTTCTTC. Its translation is CASSLDSSSYNEQFF.

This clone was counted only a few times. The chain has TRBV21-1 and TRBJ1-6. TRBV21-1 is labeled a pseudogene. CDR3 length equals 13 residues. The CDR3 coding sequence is TGTGCCAGCAGTAGGAGGAGGAATTCACCCCTCCACTTT. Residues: CASSRRRNSPLHF.

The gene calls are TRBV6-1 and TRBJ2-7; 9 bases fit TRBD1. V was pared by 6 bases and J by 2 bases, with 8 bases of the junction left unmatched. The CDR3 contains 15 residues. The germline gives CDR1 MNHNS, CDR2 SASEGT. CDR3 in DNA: TGTGCCAGCAGCATGAAGGGACAGGGTCCCTACGAGCAGTACTTC. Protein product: CASSMKGQGPYEQYF.

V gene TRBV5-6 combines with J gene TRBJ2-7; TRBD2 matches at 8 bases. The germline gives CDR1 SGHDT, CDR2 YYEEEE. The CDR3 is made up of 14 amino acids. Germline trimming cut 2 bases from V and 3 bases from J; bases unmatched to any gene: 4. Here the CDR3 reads CASSLSGTSYEQYF. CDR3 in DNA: TGTGCCAGCAGCTTATCCGGGACTAGCTACGAGCAGTACTTC.

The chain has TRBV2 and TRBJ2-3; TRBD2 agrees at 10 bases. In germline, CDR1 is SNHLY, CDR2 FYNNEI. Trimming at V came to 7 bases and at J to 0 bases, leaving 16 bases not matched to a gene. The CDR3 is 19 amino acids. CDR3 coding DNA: TGTGCCAGCACCCGGGATGTAGCGGGGGGACTCAGGAGCACAGATACGCAGTATTTT. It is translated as CASTRDVAGGLRSTDTQYF.

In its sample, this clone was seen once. The DNA for the CDR3 is TGTGCCAGCAGTGGGCTGCCCCCCGGGGAGCTGTTTTTT. Its protein is CASSGLPPGELFF. V usage is TRBV2 and J usage is TRBJ2-2, with unresolved D. The length of the CDR3 is 13 residues. Germline lookup yields CDR1 SNHLY and CDR2 FYNNEI. The ends were cut back, 4 bases at V and 6 bases at J, with 9 bases in the middle.

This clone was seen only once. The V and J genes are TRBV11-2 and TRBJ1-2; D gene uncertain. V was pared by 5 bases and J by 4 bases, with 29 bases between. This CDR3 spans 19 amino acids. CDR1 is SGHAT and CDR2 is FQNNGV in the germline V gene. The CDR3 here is CASSPTTAFAEGGIYGYTF. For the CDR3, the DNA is TGTGCCAGCAGCCCCACCACCGCTTTTGCCGAGGGAGGTATCTATGGCTACACCTTC.

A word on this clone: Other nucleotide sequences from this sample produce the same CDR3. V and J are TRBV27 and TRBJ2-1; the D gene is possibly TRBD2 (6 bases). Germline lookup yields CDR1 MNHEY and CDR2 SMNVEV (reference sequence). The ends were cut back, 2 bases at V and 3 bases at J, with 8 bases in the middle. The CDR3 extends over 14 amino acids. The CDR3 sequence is CASSLGGSYNEQFF. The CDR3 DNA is TGTGCCAGCAGTTTAGGGGGGAGCTACAATGAGCAGTTCTTC.

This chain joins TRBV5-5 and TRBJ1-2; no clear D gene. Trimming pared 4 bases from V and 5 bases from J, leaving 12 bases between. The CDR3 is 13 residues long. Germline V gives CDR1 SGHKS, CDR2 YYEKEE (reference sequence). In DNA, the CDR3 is TGTGCCAGCAGCAGAGGGAACGCATATGGCTACACCTTC. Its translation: CASSRGNAYGYTF. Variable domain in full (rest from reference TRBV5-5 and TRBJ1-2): DAGVTQSPTHLIKTRGQQVTLRCSPISGHKSVSWYQQVLGQGPQFIFQYYEKEERGRGNFPDRFSARQFPNYSSELNVNALLLGDSALYLCASSRGNAYGYTFGSGTRLTVV.

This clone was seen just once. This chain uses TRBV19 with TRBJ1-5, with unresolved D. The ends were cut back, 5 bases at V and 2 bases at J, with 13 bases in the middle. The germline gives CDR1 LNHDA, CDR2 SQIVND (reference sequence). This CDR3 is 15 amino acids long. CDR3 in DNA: TGTGCCAGTAGTGCCGACTCGGGAGGCAATCAGCCCCAGCATTTT. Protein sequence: CASSADSGGNQPQHF. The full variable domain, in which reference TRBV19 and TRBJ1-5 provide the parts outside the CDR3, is DGGITQSPKYLFRKEGQNVTLSCEQNLNHDAMYWYRQDPGQGLRLIYYSQIVNDFQKGDIAEGYSVSREKKESFPLTVTSAQKNPTAFYLCASSADSGGNQPQHFGDGTRLSIL.

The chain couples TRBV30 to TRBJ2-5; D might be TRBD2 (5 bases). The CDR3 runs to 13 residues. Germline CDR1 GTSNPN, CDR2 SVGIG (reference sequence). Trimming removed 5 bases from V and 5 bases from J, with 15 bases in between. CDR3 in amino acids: CAWERGPLETQYF. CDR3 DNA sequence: TGTGCCTGGGAACGGGGTCCCCTCGAGACCCAGTACTTC.

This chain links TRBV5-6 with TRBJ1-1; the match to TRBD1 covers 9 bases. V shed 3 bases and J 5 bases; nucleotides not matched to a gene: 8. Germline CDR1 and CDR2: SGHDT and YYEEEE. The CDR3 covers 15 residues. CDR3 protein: CASSSARQGETEAFF. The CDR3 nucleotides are TGTGCCAGCAGCTCGGCCCGACAGGGGGAGACTGAAGCTTTCTTT. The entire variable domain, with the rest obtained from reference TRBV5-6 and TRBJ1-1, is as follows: DAGVTQSPTHLIKTRGQQVTLRCSPKSGHDTVSWYQQALGQGPQFIFQYYEEEERQRGNFPDRFSGHQFPNYSSELNVNALLLGDSALYLCASSSARQGETEAFFGQGTRLTVV.

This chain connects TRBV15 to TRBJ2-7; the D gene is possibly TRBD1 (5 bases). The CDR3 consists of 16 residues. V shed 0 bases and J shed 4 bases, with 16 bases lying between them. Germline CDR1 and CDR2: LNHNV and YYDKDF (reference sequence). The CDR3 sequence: CATSRDWTGKGYEQYF. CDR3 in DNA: TGTGCCACCAGCAGAGATTGGACGGGCAAGGGGTACGAGCAGTACTTC.

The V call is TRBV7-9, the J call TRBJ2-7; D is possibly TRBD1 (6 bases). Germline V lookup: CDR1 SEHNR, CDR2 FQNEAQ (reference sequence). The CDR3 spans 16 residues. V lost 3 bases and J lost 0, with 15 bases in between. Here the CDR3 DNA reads TGTGCCAGCAGCTTCCGGACAGACCAACCCTCCTACGAGCAGTACTTC. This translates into CASSFRTDQPSYEQYF.

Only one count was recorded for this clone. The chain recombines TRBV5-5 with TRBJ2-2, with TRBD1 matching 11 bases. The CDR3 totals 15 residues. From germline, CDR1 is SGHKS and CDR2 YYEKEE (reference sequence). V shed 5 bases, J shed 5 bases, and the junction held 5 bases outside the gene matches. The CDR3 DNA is TGTGCCAGCAGGGGACAGGGGGTTGGTACCGGGGAGCTGTTTTTT. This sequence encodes CASRGQGVGTGELFF.

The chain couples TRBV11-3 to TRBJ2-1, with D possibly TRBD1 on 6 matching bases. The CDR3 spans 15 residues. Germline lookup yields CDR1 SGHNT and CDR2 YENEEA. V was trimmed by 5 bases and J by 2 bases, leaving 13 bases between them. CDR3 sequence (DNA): TGTGCCAGCAGCCATCCAGGGGACCCCTACAATGAGCAGTTCTTC. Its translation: CASSHPGDPYNEQFF. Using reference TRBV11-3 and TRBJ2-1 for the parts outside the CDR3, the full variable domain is EAGVVQSPRYKIIEKKQPVAFWCNPISGHNTLYWYLQNLGQGPELLIRYENEEAVDDSQLPKDRFSAERLKGVDSTLKIQPAELGDSAVYLCASSHPGDPYNEQFFGPGTRLTVL.

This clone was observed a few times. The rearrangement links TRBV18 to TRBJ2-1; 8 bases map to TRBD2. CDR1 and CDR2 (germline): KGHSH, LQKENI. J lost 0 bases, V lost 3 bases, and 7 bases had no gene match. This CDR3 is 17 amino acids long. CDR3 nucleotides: TGTGCCAGCTCACCTTTAGCGGGGCAGGGCTCCTACAATGAGCAGTTCTTC. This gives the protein CASSPLAGQGSYNEQFF.

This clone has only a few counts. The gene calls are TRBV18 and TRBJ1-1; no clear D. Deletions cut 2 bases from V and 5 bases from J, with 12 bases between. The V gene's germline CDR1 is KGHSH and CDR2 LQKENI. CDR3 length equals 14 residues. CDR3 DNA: TGTGCCAGCTCACCAACCTCTGGCGGGACTGAAGCTTTCTTT. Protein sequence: CASSPTSGGTEAFF.

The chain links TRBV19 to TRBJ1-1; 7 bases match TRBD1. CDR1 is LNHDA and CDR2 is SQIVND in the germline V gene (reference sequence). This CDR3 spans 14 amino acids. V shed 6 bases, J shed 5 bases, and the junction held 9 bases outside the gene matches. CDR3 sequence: CASRPQGQGTEAFF. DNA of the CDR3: TGTGCCAGTAGACCACAGGGGCAGGGAACTGAAGCTTTCTTT.

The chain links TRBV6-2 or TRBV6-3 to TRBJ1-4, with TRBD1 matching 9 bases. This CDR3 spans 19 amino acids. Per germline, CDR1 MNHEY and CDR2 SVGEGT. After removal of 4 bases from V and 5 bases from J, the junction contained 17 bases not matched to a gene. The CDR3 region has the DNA TGTGCCAGCAGTTCCTTCTACCGCTCCGGGGACAGGGTCAATGAAAAACTGTTTTTT. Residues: CASSSFYRSGDRVNEKLFF.

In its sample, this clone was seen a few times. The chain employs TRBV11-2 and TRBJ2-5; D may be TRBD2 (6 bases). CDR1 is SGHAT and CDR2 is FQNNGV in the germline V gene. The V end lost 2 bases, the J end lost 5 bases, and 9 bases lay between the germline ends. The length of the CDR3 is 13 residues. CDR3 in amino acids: CASSLTSRETQYF. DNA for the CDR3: TGTGCCAGCAGCTTAACTAGCCGGGAGACCCAGTACTTC.

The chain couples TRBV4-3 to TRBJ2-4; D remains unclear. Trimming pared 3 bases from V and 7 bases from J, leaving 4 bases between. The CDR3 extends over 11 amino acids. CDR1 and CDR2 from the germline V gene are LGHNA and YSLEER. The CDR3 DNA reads TGCGCCAGCAGCCAGGGCAACATTCAGTACTTC. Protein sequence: CASSQGNIQYF.

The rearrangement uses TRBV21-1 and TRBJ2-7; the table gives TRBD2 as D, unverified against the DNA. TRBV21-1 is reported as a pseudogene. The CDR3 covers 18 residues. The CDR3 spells CASSSPPTSHYFSYEQYF. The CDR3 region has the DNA TGTGCCAGCAGCAGCCCGCCTACTAGCCACTACTTCTCCTACGAGCAGTACTTC.

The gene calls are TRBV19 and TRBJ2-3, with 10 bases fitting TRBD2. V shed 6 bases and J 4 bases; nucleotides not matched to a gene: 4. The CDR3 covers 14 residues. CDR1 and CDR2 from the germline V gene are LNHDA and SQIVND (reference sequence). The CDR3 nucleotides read TGTGCCAGTAGGAGTAGCGGGGGGCCAGATACGCAGTATTTT. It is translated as CASRSSGGPDTQYF.

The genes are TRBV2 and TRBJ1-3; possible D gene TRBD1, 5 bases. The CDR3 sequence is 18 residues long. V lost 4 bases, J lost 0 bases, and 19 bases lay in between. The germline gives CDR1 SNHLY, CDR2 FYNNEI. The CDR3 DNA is TGTGCCAGCAGTGTGGGGACTGACTTCTTTAGCTCTGGAAACACCATATATTTT. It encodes CASSVGTDFFSSGNTIYF.